Listed here are 11 T cell receptor beta chains from one sample, sequenced in a study of T-cell reconstitution after alpha-beta-depleted transplantation in children (dated by TCRdb to 2016 to 2017). Library generation was performed with PCR. The instrument was an Illumina HiSeq 2500. TCR libraries were prepared with molecular barcoding, using unique molecular identifiers to normalize TCRbeta repertoire quantification. The raw public reads went through TCRdb reprocessing: fastp at Q25, MiXCR clone calling, in-frame beta chains kept. CDR3 protein duplicates are merged, each entry listing the most common genes and DNA. The sample table shows more than 400,000 distinct CDR3 sequences, and 10% to 12% are seen once. The biggest ten clones account for 12% to 15% of the sample. The treatment or condition label, read with the paper, signifies: allogeneic hematopoietic cell transplantation with graft depleted of TCRalphabeta T cells and CD19 B cells.

The material sequenced was PBMCs, mostly from graft donor cells, taken 180 days after TCRalphabeta/CD19-depleted stem cell transplant. The origin of the receptors is a female patient aged 2-10 years who had a stem cell transplant for aplastic anemia, so the T cells may come from the graft donor.

V is TRBV20-1 and J is TRBJ2-3; 9 bases map to TRBD1. V lost 2 bases and J lost 5; bases outside the gene matches: 2. This CDR3 contains 13 residues. CDR1 DFQATT and CDR2 SNEGSKA come from the germline V gene (reference sequence). CDR3 sequence reads: CSARTGGGDTQYF. CDR3 in DNA: TGCAGTGCTAGAACAGGGGGCGGAGATACGCAGTATTTT.

This clonotype has ten or more counts. The chain has TRBV7-9 and TRBJ2-7; TRBD1 might be the D (5 bases). Germline-derived CDR1 and CDR2 are SEHNR and FQNEAQ (reference sequence). The CDR3 is made up of 14 amino acids. V was clipped by 1 base and J by 2 bases, with 9 bases between them. This CDR3 is CASSLEQVPYEQYF. The CDR3 region has the DNA TGTGCCAGCAGCTTAGAACAGGTGCCCTACGAGCAGTACTTC.

The CDR3 reads CASSLVGNTISYEQYV. CDR3 coding DNA: TGTGCCAGCAGCTTAGTGGGTAACACCATCTCCTACGAGCAGTACGTC. The chain has TRBV7-2 and TRBJ2-7; no reliable D call. Germline CDR1 and CDR2: SGHTA and FQGNSA. V lost 1 base and J 0 bases, leaving 13 bases between the germline ends. There are 16 residues in the CDR3.

This clonotype appeared a few times. The V and J genes are TRBV20-1 and TRBJ2-4; the D call may be TRBD1 or TRBD2 (5 bases each). V gave up 6 bases and J gave up 4 bases, with 7 bases separating them. CDR3 length: 11 residues. In germline, CDR1 is DFQATT, CDR2 SNEGSKA (reference sequence). The CDR3 DNA sequence: TGCAGTGCGGGACCGAAAAACATTCAGTACTTC. This sequence encodes CSAGPKNIQYF.

This clonotype was counted between two and nine times. The rearrangement joins TRBV6-5 to TRBJ2-1; D is possibly TRBD1 (5 bases). Germline CDR1 and CDR2: MNHEY and SVGAGI. The V end lost 5 bases, the J end lost 8 bases, and 16 bases lay between the germline ends. The CDR3 runs to 14 residues. CDR3: CASSTEGWGHEQFF. CDR3 coding DNA: TGTGCCAGCAGTACCGAAGGTTGGGGCCATGAGCAGTTCTTC.

V gene TRBV7-2 combines with J gene TRBJ2-1, with D unclear. This CDR3 comprises 12 residues. The germline gives CDR1 SGHTA, CDR2 FQGNSA. Trimming cost V 8 bases and J 3 bases, with 8 bases left between them. CDR3 sequence reads: CASRTSYNEQFF. CDR3 bases: TGTGCCAGCCGAACGAGCTACAATGAGCAGTTCTTC. Together with reference TRBV7-2 and TRBJ2-1, the CDR3 gives the full variable domain: GAGVSQSPSNKVTEKGKDVELRCDPISGHTALYWYRQSLGQGLEFLIYFQGNSAPDKSGLPSDRFSAERTGGSVSTLTIQRTQQEDSAVYLCASRTSYNEQFFGPGTRLTVL.

This clonotype was seen ten or more times. The chain carries TRBV12-3 or TRBV12-4 and TRBJ2-7; no definite D call. The CDR3 length is 11 residues. Trimming stripped 2 bases from V and 5 bases from J, with 4 bases between. CDR3 sequence reads: CASSLSHEQYF. The CDR3 DNA reads TGTGCCAGCAGTTTATCCCACGAGCAGTACTTC.

The chain links TRBV20-1 to TRBJ2-7; D could derive from TRBD1 or TRBD2 (5 bases each). V lost 4 bases, J lost 1 base, and 20 bases lay in between. The CDR3 length is 16 residues. Germline lookup yields CDR1 DFQATT and CDR2 SNEGSKA (reference sequence). CDR3 sequence: CSAIRFPGTLSYEQYF. The DNA of the CDR3 is TGCAGTGCTATAAGATTCCCGGGGACGCTATCCTACGAGCAGTACTTC.

This sequence joins TRBV20-1 and TRBJ2-6; D possibly corresponds to TRBD1 (6 bases). V lost 2 bases and J lost 8, with 22 bases in between. Germline V gene sequence: CDR1 DFQATT, CDR2 SNEGSKA (reference sequence). The CDR3 extends over 17 amino acids. CDR3 amino acids: CSARPDRITLGTNVLTF. In DNA, the CDR3 is TGCAGTGCTAGACCCGACAGGATCACTCTGGGGACCAACGTCCTGACTTTC.

In its sample, this clonotype was seen many times. This rearrangement joins TRBV5-1 to TRBJ2-3, with TRBD2 identical over 15 bases. Germline-derived CDR1 and CDR2 are SGHRS and YFSETQ. Trimming removed 4 bases from V and 6 bases from J; junction bases left unmatched: 6. The length of the CDR3 is 16 residues. The CDR3 sequence is CASSLGLAGGLDTQYF. DNA for the CDR3: TGCGCCAGCAGCCTGGGACTAGCGGGAGGTTTGGATACGCAGTATTTT.

The genes are TRBV9 and TRBJ2-1; D possibly corresponds to TRBD2 (6 bases). The CDR3 loop spans 14 amino acids. Looked up from germline, CDR1 is SGDLS and CDR2 is YYNGEE. V was clipped by 0 bases and J by 7 bases, with 11 bases between them. The CDR3: CASSVDSSVNEQFF. The CDR3 DNA follows: TGTGCCAGCAGCGTAGATTCTAGCGTTAATGAGCAGTTCTTC.